This TCR beta chain was identified during a study of T cells in Graves' hyperthyroidism and ophthalmopathy. Study outcomes and limitations: Blood also held most thyroid clonotypes expanded beyond 0.001. The model's output predicted ophthalmopathy at a median of around 6.9 months prior to onset. A model using 13 V-J features told ophthalmopathy apart from stable hyperthyroidism.

TCR beta CDR3 region amplification was performed from RNA transcripts. A set of HTBI primers served as the primers for a first-round RT-PCR of the TCR CDR3. TCRdb itself ran the multiplex PCR reads through MiXCR, one entry per CDR3 protein. This table has around 290,000 distinct CDR3 sequences, 10% to 15% appearing once. Trimming shortened V by 2 bases and J by 7 bases, and 18 bases separated the two germline ends. The CDR3 length is 16 residues. Germline lookup yields CDR1 LGHDT and CDR2 YNNKEL (reference sequence). This clonotype was counted many times. Its antigen remains unknown. A roughly 10 ml volume of fresh peripheral blood provided the PBMCs.

The sequenced sample consisted of blood. This chain joins TRBV3-1 and TRBJ2-4; D perhaps matches TRBD2 (5 bases). The origin of this receptor is a woman between 25 and 40 years old with Graves' hyperthyroidism that later progressed to Graves' ophthalmopathy. The CDR3, as DNA: TGTGCCAGCAGCCAACTTGCTTCACTAGGCAGGAACATTCAGTACTTC. Protein: CASSQLASLGRNIQYF.